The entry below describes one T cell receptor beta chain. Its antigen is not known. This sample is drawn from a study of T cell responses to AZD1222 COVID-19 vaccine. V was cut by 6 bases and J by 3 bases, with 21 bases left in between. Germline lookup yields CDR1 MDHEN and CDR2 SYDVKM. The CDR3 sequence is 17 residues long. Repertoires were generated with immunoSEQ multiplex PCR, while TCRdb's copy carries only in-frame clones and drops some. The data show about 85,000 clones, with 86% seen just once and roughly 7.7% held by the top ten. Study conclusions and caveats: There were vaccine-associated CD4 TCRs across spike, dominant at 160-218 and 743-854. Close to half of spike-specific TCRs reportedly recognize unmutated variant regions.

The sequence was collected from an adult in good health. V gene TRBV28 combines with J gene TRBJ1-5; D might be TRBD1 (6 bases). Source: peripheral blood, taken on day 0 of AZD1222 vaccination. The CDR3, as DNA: TGTGCCAGCAGCCCCTCCACCACAGGGTTGGTCAATCAGCCCCAGCATTTT. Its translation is CASSPSTTGLVNQPQHF.